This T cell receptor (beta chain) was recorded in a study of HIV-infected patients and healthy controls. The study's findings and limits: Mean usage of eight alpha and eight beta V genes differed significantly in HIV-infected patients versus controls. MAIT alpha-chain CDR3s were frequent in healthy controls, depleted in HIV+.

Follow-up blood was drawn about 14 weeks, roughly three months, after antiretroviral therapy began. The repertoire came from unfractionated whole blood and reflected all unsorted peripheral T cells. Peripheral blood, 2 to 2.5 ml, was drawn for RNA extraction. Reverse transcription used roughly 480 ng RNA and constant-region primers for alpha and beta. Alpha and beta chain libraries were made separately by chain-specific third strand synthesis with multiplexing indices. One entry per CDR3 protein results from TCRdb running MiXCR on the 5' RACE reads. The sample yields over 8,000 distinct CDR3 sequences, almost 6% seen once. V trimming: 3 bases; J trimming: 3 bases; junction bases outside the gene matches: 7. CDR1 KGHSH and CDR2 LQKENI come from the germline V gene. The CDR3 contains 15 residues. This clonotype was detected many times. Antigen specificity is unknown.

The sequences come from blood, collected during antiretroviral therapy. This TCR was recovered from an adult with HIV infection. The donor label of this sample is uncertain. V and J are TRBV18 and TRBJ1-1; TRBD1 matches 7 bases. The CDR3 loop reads CASSPFDRADTEAFF. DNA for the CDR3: TGTGCCAGCTCACCCTTCGACAGGGCCGACACTGAAGCTTTCTTT.